The clone carrying this T cell receptor (beta chain) was counted only a few times. The V gene's germline CDR1 is MNHEY and CDR2 SVGAGI. CDR3 length equals 11 residues. Trimming stripped 3 bases from V and 7 bases from J, with 4 bases between. The source of the sample is a study of neurological immune-mediated disorders. Over 160 million TCR-beta sequences, together covering 15-18 subjects, were produced by every individual sequencing run that was carried out. TCRdb called the 5' RACE reads again in MiXCR, with one record for every CDR3 protein. The data hold about 49,000 distinct CDR3 sequences, with over 8% observed a single time. As to time point: longitudinal time-point 1 (baseline).

The material sequenced was PBMCs. This rearrangement joins TRBV6-5 to TRBJ2-4, with D uncertain. This sequence originates from a middle-aged woman in good health. Here the CDR3 reads CASSYRNIQYF. The CDR3 coding sequence is TGTGCCAGCAGTTATAGGAACATTCAGTACTTC.